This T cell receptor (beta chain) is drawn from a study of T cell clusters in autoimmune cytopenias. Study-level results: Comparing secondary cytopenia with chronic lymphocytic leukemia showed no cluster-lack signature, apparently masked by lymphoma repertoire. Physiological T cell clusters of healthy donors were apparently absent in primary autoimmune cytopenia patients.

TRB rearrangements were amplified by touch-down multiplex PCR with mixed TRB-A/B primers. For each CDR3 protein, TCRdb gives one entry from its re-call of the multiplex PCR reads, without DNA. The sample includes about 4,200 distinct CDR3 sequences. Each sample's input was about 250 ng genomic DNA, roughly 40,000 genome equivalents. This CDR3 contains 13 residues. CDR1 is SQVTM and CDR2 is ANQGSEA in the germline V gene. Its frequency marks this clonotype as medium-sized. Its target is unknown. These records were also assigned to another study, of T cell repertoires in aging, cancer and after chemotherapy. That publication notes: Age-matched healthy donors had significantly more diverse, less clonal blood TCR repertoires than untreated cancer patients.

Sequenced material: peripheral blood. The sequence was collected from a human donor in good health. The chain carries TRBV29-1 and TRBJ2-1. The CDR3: CSVALSTYNEQFF.